These 19 T cell receptor beta chains share one sample of origin, sequenced in a study of blood T cells in healthy people across ages (dated by TCRdb to the mid-2010s). Libraries were built with 5' RACE. Sequencer: Illumina HiSeq 2500. A second roughly 7 to 11 cycle PCR used a sample-barcoded 5' primer and a J-beta primer mix. TCRdb applied fastp at Q25 and MiXCR to the public reads, then kept only in-frame beta chains. CDR3 protein duplicates are merged, each entry listing the most common genes and DNA. The table for this sample lists about 780,000 distinct CDR3 sequences; around 45% of them were counted only once. About a sixth of the sample is in the top ten clones. The sequenced sample consisted of blood. The receptors here all came from a man older than 75 in good health.

This chain connects TRBV7-6 to TRBJ2-4; tentative D call: TRBD2 (6 bases). The DNA end favors TRBJ2-5, so the J call may be wrong. Germline V gene lookup returns CDR1 SGHVS and CDR2 FNYEAQ. This CDR3 is built from 13 residues. DNA for the CDR3: TGTGCCAGCAGCTTAATACTAGCCGAGACCCAGTACTTC. This encodes CASSLILAETQYF.

The CDR3 sequence: CSARALASDTQYF. The CDR3 DNA reads as TGCAGTGCTAGAGCGCTGGCCTCAGATACGCAGTATTTT. The rearrangement links TRBV20-1 to TRBJ2-3; D uncertain. V was pared by 1 base and J by 4 bases, with 9 bases between. The CDR3 covers 13 residues. CDR1 is DFQATT, CDR2 SNEGSKA, per germline (reference sequence).

This clonotype showed up just a few times. The V call is TRBV27, the J call TRBJ1-5, with TRBD1 as a possible D gene (6 bases). Per germline, CDR1 MNHEY and CDR2 SMNVEV (reference sequence). The CDR3 totals 13 residues. The V and J ends lost 5 bases and 5 bases respectively, with 10 bases between them. The CDR3 DNA reads as TGTGCCAGCAGTCGGGGGGCGGATCAGCCCCAGCATTTT. Its translation is CASSRGADQPQHF.

This chain joins TRBV6-2 or TRBV6-3 and TRBJ2-1, with D tentatively TRBD1 (6 bases). The CDR3 is 16 residues long. Trimming removed 7 bases from V and 2 bases from J, with 18 bases in between. CDR1 and CDR2 from the germline V gene are MNHEY and SVGEGT. CDR3 in DNA: TGTGCCAGCAATCGTCAGGGGTCTTGGACCTACAATGAGCAGTTCTTC. It yields the protein CASNRQGSWTYNEQFF.

The V call is TRBV20-1, the J call TRBJ1-2, with 8 bases lining up with TRBD1. V trimming: 4 bases; J trimming: 7 bases; junction bases outside the gene matches: 8. This CDR3 contains 13 residues. The germline CDR1 and CDR2 sequences are DFQATT and SNEGSKA (reference sequence). The CDR3 coding sequence is TGCAGTGCTACGCAGGGGGCGGAAGGTGGCTACACCTTC. It is translated as CSATQGAEGGYTF.

The table lists this clonotype with a few counts. The CDR3 bases are TGCAGTGCTAGTGTTAGGAACGATGGCTACACCTTC. Protein: CSASVRNDGYTF. The chain recombines TRBV20-1 with TRBJ1-2; D remains ambiguous. Germline V CDR1 and CDR2: DFQATT, SNEGSKA (reference sequence). This CDR3 region has 12 residues. V was trimmed by 3 bases and J by 6 bases, leaving 11 bases between them.

The V call is TRBV7-8, the J call TRBJ2-1; 9 bases are a match to TRBD1. Germline lookup yields CDR1 SGHVS and CDR2 FQNEAQ. Trimming removed 2 bases from V and 3 bases from J; junction bases left unmatched: 5. This CDR3 contains 16 residues. The CDR3, as DNA: TGTGCCAGCAGCTTACAGTTGGGACAGGGCTACAATGAGCAGTTCTTC. This gives the protein CASSLQLGQGYNEQFF.

The chain couples TRBV30 to TRBJ2-5, with 7 bases matching TRBD1. Germline CDR1 GTSNPN, CDR2 SVGIG (reference sequence). The CDR3 contains 15 residues. V dropped 2 bases and J dropped 5; count of bases not matched to a gene: 11. CDR3 sequence: CAWSSGNRGRETQYF. The CDR3 bases are TGTGCCTGGAGTAGTGGGAACAGGGGCAGGGAGACCCAGTACTTC.

Many counts were recorded for this clonotype. The DNA of the CDR3 is TGCAGCGTAGTCACAGCCCGCTATGGCTACACCTTC. This sequence encodes CSVVTARYGYTF. The gene calls are TRBV29-1 and TRBJ1-2; D is unresolved. This CDR3 has 12 residues. V was trimmed by 6 bases and J by 4 bases, leaving 12 bases between them. CDR1 is SQVTM, CDR2 ANQGSEA, per germline.

The chain carries TRBV29-1 and TRBJ2-7; the D call may be TRBD1 or TRBD2 (5 bases each). V was pared by 4 bases and J by 0 bases, with 16 bases between. The V gene's germline CDR1 is SQVTM and CDR2 ANQGSEA. This CDR3 comprises 15 residues. CDR3: CSVVLGTSSSYEQYF. CDR3 DNA: TGCAGCGTTGTTCTAGGGACCTCTAGCTCCTACGAGCAGTACTTC.

A few counts support this clonotype. The V call is TRBV7-2, the J call TRBJ1-5; D call uncertain. CDR3 length: 15 residues. V dropped 1 base and J dropped 3 bases, with 10 bases sitting between them. The V gene's germline CDR1 is SGHTA and CDR2 FQGNSA. This CDR3 reads CASSLEGRNNQPQHF. CDR3 nucleotides: TGTGCCAGCAGCTTAGAAGGCAGAAACAATCAGCCCCAGCATTTT.

The chain combines TRBV5-1 with TRBJ2-1; D uncertain. The germline gives CDR1 SGHRS, CDR2 YFSETQ. This CDR3 has 15 residues. Between the trimmed V and J ends, which lost 2 bases and 10 bases, there was a span of 19 bases. The CDR3 is CASSFPPTRTSEQFF. In DNA, the CDR3 is TGCGCCAGCAGCTTCCCTCCCACCAGAACGTCCGAGCAGTTCTTC. Complete variable domain (other parts from reference TRBV5-1 and TRBJ2-1): KAGVTQTPRYLIKTRGQQVTLSCSPISGHRSVSWYQQTPGQGLQFLFEYFSETQRNKGNFPGRFSGRQFSNSRSEMNVSTLELGDSALYLCASSFPPTRTSEQFFGPGTRLTVL.

The V gene is TRBV6-2 or TRBV6-3, the J gene TRBJ2-5, with 7 bases lining up with TRBD1. Per the germline V gene, CDR1 is MNHEY and CDR2 is SVGEGT. The CDR3 runs to 18 residues. The V gene end was trimmed by 0 bases and the J gene end by 5 bases; junction bases not matched to a gene: 15. The chain's CDR3 is CASSYSASGRGGAETQYF. The DNA of the CDR3 is TGTGCCAGCAGTTACTCAGCTTCCGGTCGAGGGGGCGCGGAGACCCAGTACTTC.

The chain couples TRBV7-8 to TRBJ2-4, with TRBD1 matching over 7 bases. The last part of the DNA fits TRBJ2-7 better; the J call may be wrong. CDR3 size: 13 residues. Germline V gene sequence: CDR1 SGHVS, CDR2 FQNEAQ. The CDR3 loop is CASSATGAHEQYF. The CDR3 DNA reads as TGTGCCAGCAGCGCCACAGGGGCGCACGAGCAGTACTTC.

The chain combines TRBV7-8 with TRBJ2-5, with D unresolved. V was cut by 0 bases and J by 5 bases, with 13 bases left in between. The CDR3 sequence is 15 residues long. Germline V gene lookup returns CDR1 SGHVS and CDR2 FQNEAQ. CDR3 protein: CASSLANRYTETQYF. CDR3 nucleotide sequence: TGTGCCAGCAGCTTAGCGAATCGATACACGGAGACCCAGTACTTC.

The rearrangement joins TRBV7-2 to TRBJ2-1; a weak D match, TRBD2 (5 bases). The CDR3 has 11 residues. Germline lookup yields CDR1 SGHTA and CDR2 FQGNSA. Deletions cut 2 bases from V and 10 bases from J, with 6 bases between. The CDR3 region is CASSLLAEQFF. CDR3 bases: TGTGCCAGCAGCTTATTAGCGGAGCAGTTCTTC.

V and J are TRBV12-3 or TRBV12-4 and TRBJ2-5; 7 bases line up with TRBD1. V lost 2 bases to trimming and J lost 1 base; unmatched junction nucleotides: 4. This CDR3 is 15 amino acids long. The CDR3 loop is CASSLPGQAQETQYF. The CDR3 bases are TGTGCCAGCAGTTTACCTGGACAGGCCCAAGAGACCCAGTACTTC.

J is TRBJ2-1 and V is TRBV20-1, with D perhaps matching TRBD2 (5 bases). Germline lookup yields CDR1 DFQATT and CDR2 SNEGSKA (reference sequence). V was pared by 6 bases and J by 2 bases, with 17 bases between. The CDR3 contains 15 residues. CDR3 sequence (DNA): TGCAGTGCCCCAGACTCGACTAAAACCTACAATGAGCAGTTCTTC. The encoded protein is CSAPDSTKTYNEQFF.

This sequence joins TRBV9 and TRBJ2-4; possibly TRBD1 or TRBD2 for D (5 bases each). V lost 3 bases to trimming and J lost 13 bases, with 17 bases between them. Germline values: CDR1 SGDLS, CDR2 YYNGEE. The CDR3 runs 13 residues. The chain's CDR3 is CASSGDPPVEQYF. DNA of the CDR3: TGTGCCAGCAGCGGGGACCCCCCAGTGGAGCAGTACTTC.